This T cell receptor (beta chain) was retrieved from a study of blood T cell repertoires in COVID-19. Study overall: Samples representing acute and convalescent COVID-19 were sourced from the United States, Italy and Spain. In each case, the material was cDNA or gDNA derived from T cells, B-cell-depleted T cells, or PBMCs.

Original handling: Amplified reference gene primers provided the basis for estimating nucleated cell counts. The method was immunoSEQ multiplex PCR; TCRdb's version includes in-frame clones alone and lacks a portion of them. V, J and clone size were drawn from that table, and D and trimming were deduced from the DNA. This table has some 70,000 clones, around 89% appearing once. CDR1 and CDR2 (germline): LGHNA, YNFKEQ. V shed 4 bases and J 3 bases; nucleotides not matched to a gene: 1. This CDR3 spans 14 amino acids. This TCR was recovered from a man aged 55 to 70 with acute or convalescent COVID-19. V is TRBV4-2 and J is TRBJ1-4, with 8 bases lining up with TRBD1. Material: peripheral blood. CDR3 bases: TGTGCCAGCAGCCCGGACAGGGCTAATGAAAAACTGTTTTTT. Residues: CASSPDRANEKLFF.